The clone carrying this TCR beta chain has ten or more counts. The antigen is undetermined. TCRdb reprocessed the 5' RACE reads with MiXCR, giving one entry per CDR3 protein. The sample lists some 130,000 distinct CDR3 sequences; 7% to 8% were seen once. The data derive from a study of CD8 T cells in ankylosing spondylitis. Study-wide results and caveats: Disease-linked clones bore a CD8+ phenotype, appearing relatively rarely in peripheral blood.

Sequenced input: blood, either unsorted or a sorted T cell fraction (not recorded which). The receptor comes from a female donor with ankylosing spondylitis or in good health (not recorded which).

The CDR3 sequence is CASSLDTGSAEQFF. The CDR3 DNA follows: TGCGCCAGCAGCTTGGATACAGGGTCGGCTGAGCAGTTCTTC. The gene calls are TRBV5-1 and TRBJ2-1, with D possibly matching TRBD1 (6 bases). The CDR3 runs 14 residues. V was shortened by 0 bases and J by 9 bases, with 13 bases between the two germline ends. Germline CDR1 and CDR2: SGHRS and YFSETQ.